The entry that follows covers one T cell receptor beta chain sequence. Its antigen is not identified. Every immunoSEQ plate was one replicate of a subset's evenly spread DNA. The method was immunoSEQ multiplex PCR; TCRdb's version includes in-frame clones alone and lacks a portion of them. The sample lists hundreds of thousands of clones; about three quarters were seen once. This record comes from a study of shared clonotypes between healthy human individuals. Study details: Researchers drew samples from a couple of women and a few men aged 18 to 49. General study points: Across a few donors, naive CD4 shared roughly 5.2%, naive CD8 over 3%, memory CD4 approximately 2.5%, memory CD8 0.4% to 0.5%. Tissues were not sampled, only blood, and their repertoires likely differ.

The CDR3 is made up of 13 amino acids. In germline, CDR1 is SQVTM, CDR2 ANQGSEA. V dropped 4 bases and J dropped 2 bases, with 9 bases sitting between them. The chain employs TRBV29-1 and TRBJ1-5; D uncertain. The clonotype was recovered from a woman in her 30s in good health. The sequenced material came from memory CD4+ T cells sorted from blood. The subset was: CD45RA-negative fraction. CDR3 amino acids: CSVAWEGNQPQHF. CDR3 sequence (DNA): TGCAGCGTTGCGTGGGAGGGCAATCAGCCCCAGCATTTT. The full variable domain, in which reference TRBV29-1 and TRBJ1-5 provide the parts outside the CDR3, is SAVISQKPSRDICQRGTSLTIQCQVDSQVTMMFWYRQQPGQSLTLIATANQGSEATYESGFVIDKFPISRPNLTFSTLTVSNMSPEDSSIYLCSVAWEGNQPQHFGDGTRLSIL.